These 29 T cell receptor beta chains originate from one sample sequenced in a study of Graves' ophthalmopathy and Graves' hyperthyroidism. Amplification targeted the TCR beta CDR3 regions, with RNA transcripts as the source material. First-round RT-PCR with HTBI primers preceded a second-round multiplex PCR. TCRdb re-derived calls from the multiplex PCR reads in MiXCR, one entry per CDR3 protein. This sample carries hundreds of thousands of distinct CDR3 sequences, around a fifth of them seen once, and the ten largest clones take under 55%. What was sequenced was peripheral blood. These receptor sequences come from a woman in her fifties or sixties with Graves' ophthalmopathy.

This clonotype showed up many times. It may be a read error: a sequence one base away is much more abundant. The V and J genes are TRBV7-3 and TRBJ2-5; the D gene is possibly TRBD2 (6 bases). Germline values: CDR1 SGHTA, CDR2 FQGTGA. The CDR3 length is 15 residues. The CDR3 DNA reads TGTGCCAGCAGCTTATGGGGCGGGGACCCGGAGACCCGGTACTTC. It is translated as CASSLWGGDPETRYF.

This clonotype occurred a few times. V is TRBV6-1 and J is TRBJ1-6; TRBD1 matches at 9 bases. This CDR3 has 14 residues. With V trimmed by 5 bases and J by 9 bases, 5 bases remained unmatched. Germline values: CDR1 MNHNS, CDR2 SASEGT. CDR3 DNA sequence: TGTGCCAGCAGTATGGGACAGGGCCTTTCACCCCTCCACTTT. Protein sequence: CASSMGQGLSPLHF.

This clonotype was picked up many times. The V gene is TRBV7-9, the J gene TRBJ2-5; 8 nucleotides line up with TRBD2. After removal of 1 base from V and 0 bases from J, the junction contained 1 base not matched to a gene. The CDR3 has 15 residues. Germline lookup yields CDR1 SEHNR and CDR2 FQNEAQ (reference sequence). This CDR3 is CASSLVSGNQETQYF. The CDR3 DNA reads TGTGCCAGCAGCTTAGTTAGCGGGAACCAAGAGACCCAGTACTTC.

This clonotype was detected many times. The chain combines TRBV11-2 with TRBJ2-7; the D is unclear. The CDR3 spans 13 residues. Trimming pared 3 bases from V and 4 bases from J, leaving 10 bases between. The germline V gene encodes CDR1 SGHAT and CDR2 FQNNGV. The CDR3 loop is CASSFPQTYEQYF. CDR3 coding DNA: TGTGCCAGCAGCTTTCCCCAGACGTACGAGCAGTACTTC.

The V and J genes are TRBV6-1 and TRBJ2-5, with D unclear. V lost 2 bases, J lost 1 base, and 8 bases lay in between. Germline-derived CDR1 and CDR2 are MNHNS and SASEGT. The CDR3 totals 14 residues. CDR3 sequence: CASSELAGQETQYF. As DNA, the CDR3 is TGTGCCAGCAGTGAACTCGCCGGCCAAGAGACCCAGTACTTC.

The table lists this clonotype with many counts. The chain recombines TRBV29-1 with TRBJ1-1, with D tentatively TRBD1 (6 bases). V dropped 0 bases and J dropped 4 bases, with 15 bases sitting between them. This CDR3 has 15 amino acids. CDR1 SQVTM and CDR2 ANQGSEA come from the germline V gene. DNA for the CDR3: TGCAGCGTTGAAGATCCGGGGGGCTCGGGCACTGAAGCTTTCTTT. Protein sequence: CSVEDPGGSGTEAFF. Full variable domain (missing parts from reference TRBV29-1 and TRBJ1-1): SAVISQKPSRDICQRGTSLTIQCQVDSQVTMMFWYRQQPGQSLTLIATANQGSEATYESGFVIDKFPISRPNLTFSTLTVSNMSPEDSSIYLCSVEDPGGSGTEAFFGQGTRLTVV.

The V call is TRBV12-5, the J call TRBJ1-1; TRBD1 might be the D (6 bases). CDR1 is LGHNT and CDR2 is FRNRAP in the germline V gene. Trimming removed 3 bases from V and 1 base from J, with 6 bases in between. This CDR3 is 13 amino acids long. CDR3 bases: TGTGCTAGTGGTTTAGGGGGGAACACTGAAGCTTTCTTT. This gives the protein CASGLGGNTEAFF.

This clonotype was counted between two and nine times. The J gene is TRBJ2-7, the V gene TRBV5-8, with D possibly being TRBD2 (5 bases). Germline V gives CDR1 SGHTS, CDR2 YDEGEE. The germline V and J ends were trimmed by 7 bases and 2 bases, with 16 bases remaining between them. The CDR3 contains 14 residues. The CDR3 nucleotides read TGTGCCAGCTGCATCAAGCCGGGAACCTACGAGCAGTACTTC. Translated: CASCIKPGTYEQYF.

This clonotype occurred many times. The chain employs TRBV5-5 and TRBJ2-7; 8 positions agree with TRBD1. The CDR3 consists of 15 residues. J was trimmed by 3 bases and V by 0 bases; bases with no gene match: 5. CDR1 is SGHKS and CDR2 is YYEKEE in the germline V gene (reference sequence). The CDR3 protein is CASSLVDRAVYEQYF. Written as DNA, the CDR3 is TGTGCCAGCAGCTTGGTGGACAGGGCGGTCTACGAGCAGTACTTC.

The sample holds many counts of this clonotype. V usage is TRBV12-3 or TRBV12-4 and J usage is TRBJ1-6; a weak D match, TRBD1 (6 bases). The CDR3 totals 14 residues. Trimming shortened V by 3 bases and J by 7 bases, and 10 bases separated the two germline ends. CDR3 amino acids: CASSFGQPNSPLHF. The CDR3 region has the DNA TGTGCCAGCAGTTTCGGACAGCCAAATTCACCCCTCCACTTT.

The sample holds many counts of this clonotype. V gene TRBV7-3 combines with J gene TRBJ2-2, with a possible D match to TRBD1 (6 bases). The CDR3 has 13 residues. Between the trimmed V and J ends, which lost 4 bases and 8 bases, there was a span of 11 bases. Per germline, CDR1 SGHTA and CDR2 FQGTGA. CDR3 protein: CASSSQGSGELFF. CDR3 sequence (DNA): TGTGCCAGCAGCTCACAGGGTTCGGGGGAGCTGTTTTTT.

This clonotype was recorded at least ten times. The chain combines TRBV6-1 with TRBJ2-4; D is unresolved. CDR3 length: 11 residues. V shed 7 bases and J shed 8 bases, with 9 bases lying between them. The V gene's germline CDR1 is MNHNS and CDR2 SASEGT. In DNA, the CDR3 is TGTGCCAGCACCTATTCCCACATTCAGTACTTC. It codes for CASTYSHIQYF.

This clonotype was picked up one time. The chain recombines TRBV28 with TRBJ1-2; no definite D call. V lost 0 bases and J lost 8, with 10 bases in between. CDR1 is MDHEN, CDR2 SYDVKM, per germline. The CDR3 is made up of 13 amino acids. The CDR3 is CASSLWRGSGYTF. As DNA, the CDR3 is TGTGCCAGCAGTTTATGGCGAGGGAGCGGCTACACCTTC.

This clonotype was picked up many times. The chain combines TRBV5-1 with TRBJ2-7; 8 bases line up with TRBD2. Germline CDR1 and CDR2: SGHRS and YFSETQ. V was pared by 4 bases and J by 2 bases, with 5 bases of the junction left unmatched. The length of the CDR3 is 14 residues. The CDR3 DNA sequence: TGCGCCAGCAGCCCGGGAGGGGAGCCCTACGAGCAGTACTTC. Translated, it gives CASSPGGEPYEQYF. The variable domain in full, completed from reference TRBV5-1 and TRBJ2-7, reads KAGVTQTPRYLIKTRGQQVTLSCSPISGHRSVSWYQQTPGQGLQFLFEYFSETQRNKGNFPGRFSGRQFSNSRSEMNVSTLELGDSALYLCASSPGGEPYEQYFGPGTRLTVT.

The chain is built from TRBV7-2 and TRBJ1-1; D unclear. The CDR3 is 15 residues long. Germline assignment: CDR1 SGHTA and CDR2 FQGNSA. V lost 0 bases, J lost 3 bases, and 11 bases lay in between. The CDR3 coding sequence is TGTGCCAGCAGCTTAGCCCTGCCCGGGTACACTGAAGCTTTCTTT. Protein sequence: CASSLALPGYTEAFF. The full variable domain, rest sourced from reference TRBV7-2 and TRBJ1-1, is GAGVSQSPSNKVTEKGKDVELRCDPISGHTALYWYRQSLGQGLEFLIYFQGNSAPDKSGLPSDRFSAERTGGSVSTLTIQRTQQEDSAVYLCASSLALPGYTEAFFGQGTRLTVV.

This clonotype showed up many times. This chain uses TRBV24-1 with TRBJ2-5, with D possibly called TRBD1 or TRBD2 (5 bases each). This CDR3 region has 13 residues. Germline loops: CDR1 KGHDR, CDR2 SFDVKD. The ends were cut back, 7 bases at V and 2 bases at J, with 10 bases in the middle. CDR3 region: CATRGTPQETQYF. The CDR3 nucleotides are TGTGCCACCAGAGGGACCCCTCAAGAGACCCAGTACTTC.

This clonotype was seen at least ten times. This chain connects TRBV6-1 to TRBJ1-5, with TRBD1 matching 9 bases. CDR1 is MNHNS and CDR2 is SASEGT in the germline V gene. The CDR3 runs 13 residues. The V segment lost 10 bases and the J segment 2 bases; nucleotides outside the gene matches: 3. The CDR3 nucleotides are TGTGCCACACGGGACAGGGGCAATCAGCCCCAGCATTTT. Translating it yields CATRDRGNQPQHF.

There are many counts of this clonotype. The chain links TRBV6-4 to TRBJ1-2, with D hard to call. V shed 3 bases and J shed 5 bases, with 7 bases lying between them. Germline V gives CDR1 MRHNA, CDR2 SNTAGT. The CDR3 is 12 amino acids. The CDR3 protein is CASSENGYGYTF. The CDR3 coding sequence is TGTGCCAGCAGTGAGAACGGATATGGCTACACCTTC.

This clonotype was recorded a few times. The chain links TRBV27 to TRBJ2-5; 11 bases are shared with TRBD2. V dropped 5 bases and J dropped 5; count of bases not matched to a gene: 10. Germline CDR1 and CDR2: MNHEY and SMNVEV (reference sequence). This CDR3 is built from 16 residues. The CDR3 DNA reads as TGTGCCAGCAGTGCCAAACTAGCGGGAGTTTCCGAGACCCAGTACTTC. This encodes CASSAKLAGVSETQYF.

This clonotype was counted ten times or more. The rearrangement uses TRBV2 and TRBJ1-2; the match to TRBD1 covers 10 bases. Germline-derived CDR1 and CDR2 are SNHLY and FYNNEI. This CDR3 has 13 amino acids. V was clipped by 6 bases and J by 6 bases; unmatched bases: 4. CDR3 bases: TGTGCCAGCAGACGGACAGGGGGGGATGGCTACACCTTC. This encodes CASRRTGGDGYTF. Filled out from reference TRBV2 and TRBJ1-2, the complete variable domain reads EPEVTQTPSHQVTQMGQEVILRCVPISNHLYFYWYRQILGQKVEFLVSFYNNEISEKSEIFDDQFSVERPDGSNFTLKIRSTKLEDSAMYFCASRRTGGDGYTFGSGTRLTVV.

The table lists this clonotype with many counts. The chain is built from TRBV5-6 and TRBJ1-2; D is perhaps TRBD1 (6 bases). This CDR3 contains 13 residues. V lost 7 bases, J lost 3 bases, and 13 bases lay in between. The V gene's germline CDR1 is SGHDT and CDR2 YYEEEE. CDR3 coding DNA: TGTGCCAGCCTAGAAGGGGGGCACTATGGCTACACCTTC. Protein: CASLEGGHYGYTF.

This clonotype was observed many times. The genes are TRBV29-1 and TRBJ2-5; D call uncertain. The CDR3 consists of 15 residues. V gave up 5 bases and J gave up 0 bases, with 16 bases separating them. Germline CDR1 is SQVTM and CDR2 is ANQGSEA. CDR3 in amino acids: CSVRDFFEYQETQYF. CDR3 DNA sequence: TGCAGCGTTAGAGACTTCTTCGAGTACCAAGAGACCCAGTACTTC.

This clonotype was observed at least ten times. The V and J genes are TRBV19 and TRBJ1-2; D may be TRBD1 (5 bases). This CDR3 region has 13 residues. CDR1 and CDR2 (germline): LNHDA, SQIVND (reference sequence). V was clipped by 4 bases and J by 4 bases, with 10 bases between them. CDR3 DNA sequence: TGTGCCAGTAGTACGACAGCCCGCTATGGCTACACCTTC. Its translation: CASSTTARYGYTF. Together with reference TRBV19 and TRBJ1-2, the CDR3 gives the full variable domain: DGGITQSPKYLFRKEGQNVTLSCEQNLNHDAMYWYRQDPGQGLRLIYYSQIVNDFQKGDIAEGYSVSREKKESFPLTVTSAQKNPTAFYLCASSTTARYGYTFGSGTRLTVV.

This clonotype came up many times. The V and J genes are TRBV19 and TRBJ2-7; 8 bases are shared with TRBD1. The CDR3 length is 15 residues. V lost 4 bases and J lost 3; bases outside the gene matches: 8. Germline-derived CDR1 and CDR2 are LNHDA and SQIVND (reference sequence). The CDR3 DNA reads TGTGCCAGTAGTACTCGACAGGGGCGCAACTACGAGCAGTACTTC. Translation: CASSTRQGRNYEQYF.

The CDR3, as DNA: TGTGCCACCAGTGCCCCCGGCCAGCCCCAGCATTTT. It translates to CATSAPGQPQHF. V gene TRBV24-1 combines with J gene TRBJ1-5; D is unclear. This CDR3 is built from 12 residues. V was clipped by 5 bases and J by 7 bases, with 8 bases between them. Germline values: CDR1 KGHDR, CDR2 SFDVKD.

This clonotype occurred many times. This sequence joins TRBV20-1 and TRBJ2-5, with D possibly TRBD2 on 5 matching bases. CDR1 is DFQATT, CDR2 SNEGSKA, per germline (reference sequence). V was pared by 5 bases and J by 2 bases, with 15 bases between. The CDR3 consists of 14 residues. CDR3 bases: TGCAGTGCTCCTCAAGTCGGGATGCAAGAGACCCAGTACTTC. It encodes CSAPQVGMQETQYF.

Here the CDR3 DNA reads TGTGCCTGGAGTGACAACCGGGGACTAGATTACAATGAGCAGTTCTTC. The encoded protein is CAWSDNRGLDYNEQFF. This chain connects TRBV30 to TRBJ2-1; 8 positions match TRBD2. V dropped 1 base and J dropped 4; count of bases not matched to a gene: 9. From germline, CDR1 is GTSNPN and CDR2 SVGIG (reference sequence). The CDR3 extends over 16 amino acids.

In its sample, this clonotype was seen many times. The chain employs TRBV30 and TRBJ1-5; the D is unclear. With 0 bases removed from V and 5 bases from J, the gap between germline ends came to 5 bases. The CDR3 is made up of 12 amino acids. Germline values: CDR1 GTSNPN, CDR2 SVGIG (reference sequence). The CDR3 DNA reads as TGTGCCTGGAGTGTAGCCGATCAGCCCCAGCATTTT. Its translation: CAWSVADQPQHF. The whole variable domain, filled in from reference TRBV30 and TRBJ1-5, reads SQTIHQWPATLVQPVGSPLSLECTVEGTSNPNLYWYRQAAGRGLQLLFYSVGIGQISSEVPQNLSASRPQDRQFILSSKKLLLSDSGFYLCAWSVADQPQHFGDGTRLSIL.

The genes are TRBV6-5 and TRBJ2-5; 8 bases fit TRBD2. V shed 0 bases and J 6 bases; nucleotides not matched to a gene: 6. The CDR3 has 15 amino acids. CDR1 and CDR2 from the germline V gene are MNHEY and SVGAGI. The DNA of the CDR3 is TGTGCCAGCAGTTACTCGAGGACTAGCTTGAAGACCCAGTACTTC. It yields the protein CASSYSRTSLKTQYF.